This T cell receptor (beta chain) was retrieved from a study of blood T cell repertoires in COVID-19. Study at large: Spain, Italy and the United States supplied samples that represented acute and convalescent COVID-19. From T cells, B-cell-depleted T cells, or PBMCs came the material, which was cDNA or gDNA.

The CDR3 runs to 13 residues. CDR1 WSHSY and CDR2 SAAADI come from the germline V gene. The V and J ends lost 5 bases and 3 bases respectively, with 10 bases between them. Study processing details: Quantification of nucleated cells was approximated via reference gene primer amplification. This table comes from immunoSEQ multiplex PCR, and its TCRdb copy is limited to in-frame clones, with some not included. Clonal size and the V and J genes are those of that table, whereas D and trimming came from the DNA. The sample lists roughly 480,000 clones, roughly nine tenths occurring once. Recruited during active infection, patients (from Seattle) were subsequently followed longitudinally.

The clonotype was recovered from a man younger than 35 with COVID-19, enrolled during active disease. Input material: peripheral blood. V is TRBV10-2 and J is TRBJ2-5; D is unclear. Here the CDR3 DNA reads TGCGCCAGCAGTCTTACAGCAGAAGAGACCCAGTACTTC. This gives the protein CASSLTAEETQYF.